The clone carrying this T cell receptor (beta chain) was counted between two and nine times. The V and J ends lost 5 bases and 0 bases, in that order; junction bases with no gene match: 12. There are 17 residues in the CDR3. The germline gives CDR1 DFQATT, CDR2 SNEGSKA (reference sequence). Unique molecular identifiers were used in preparing the TCRbeta library. TCRdb re-called the PCR reads with MiXCR, one entry per CDR3 protein. The data show approximately 590,000 distinct CDR3 sequences, about 10% seen once. These data come from a study of T-cell reconstitution after alpha-beta-depleted transplantation in children.

The V gene is TRBV20-1, the J gene TRBJ2-2; the match to TRBD2 covers 7 bases. This receptor was taken from a human donor who donated a stem cell graft to a child with acute myeloid leukemia. The sample was PBMCs from the stem cell graft donor, taken from the stem cell graft. DNA of the CDR3: TGCAGTGCTCTCCCGGAGGAGCGGGGAACGAACACCGGGGAGCTGTTTTTT. Translation gives CSALPEERGTNTGELFF.